Presented here are 5 T cell receptor beta chains from one specimen sequenced in a study of blood T cell repertoires in COVID-19. TCRdb keeps only in-frame clones here, not all; method: immunoSEQ multiplex PCR. The repertoire holds 360,000 or so clones, with 85% to 90% as singletons. The source material was PBMCs or T cells enriched from blood (not recorded which). The receptors stem from a woman aged 30 to 39 who had been exposed to COVID-19.

The CDR3 nucleotides read TGTGCCAGCAGCCCCGGGACTAGGGGCTACGAGCAGTACTTC. Protein: CASSPGTRGYEQYF. The J gene is TRBJ2-7, the V gene TRBV9; 8 nucleotides agree with TRBD2. The CDR3 is 14 amino acids. Losses at the gene ends were 4 bases for V and 3 bases for J; bases not matched to a gene: 6. Per the germline V gene, CDR1 is SGDLS and CDR2 is YYNGEE.

The chain employs TRBV7-9 and TRBJ2-2, with D possibly matching TRBD1 (6 bases). Germline V gene lookup returns CDR1 SEHNR and CDR2 FQNEAQ (reference sequence). V shed 5 bases and J shed 0 bases, with 13 bases lying between them. This CDR3 comprises 16 residues. CDR3 protein: CASSPQGVANTGELFF. CDR3 DNA: TGTGCCAGCAGCCCACAGGGCGTCGCGAACACCGGGGAGCTGTTTTTT.

V usage is TRBV7-9 and J usage is TRBJ1-3, with 9 positions matching TRBD1. V shed 1 base, J shed 1 base, and the junction held 2 bases outside the gene matches. CDR1 and CDR2 from the germline V gene are SEHNR and FQNEAQ (reference sequence). The CDR3 sequence is 16 residues long. The CDR3 loop reads CASSLGGTGSGNTIYF. In DNA form, the CDR3 reads TGTGCCAGCAGCTTAGGAGGGACAGGGTCTGGAAACACCATATATTTT.

This clone was seen just once. V is TRBV7-6 and J is TRBJ2-5, with 12 bases that match TRBD2. The germline gives CDR1 SGHVS, CDR2 FNYEAQ. The CDR3 runs to 17 residues. The V and J ends lost 2 bases and 1 base, in that order; junction bases with no gene match: 5. CDR3 nucleotide sequence: TGTGCCAGCAGCTTATCGCCTAGCGGGAGGGGCCAAGAGACCCAGTACTTC. Residues: CASSLSPSGRGQETQYF.

The chain couples TRBV18 to TRBJ1-2, with D hard to call. The V and J ends lost 1 base and 0 bases respectively, with 9 bases between them. The CDR3 has 15 residues. CDR1 and CDR2 from the germline V gene are KGHSH and LQKENI. In nucleotides, the CDR3 is TGTGCCAGCTCACCACTGATAGACACTAACTATGGCTACACCTTC. Amino acid sequence: CASSPLIDTNYGYTF.